This T cell receptor (beta chain) was identified during a study of control samples from healthy donors and cancer patients. Some clones are missing from TCRdb's copy, which holds only in-frame ones; the method was immunoSEQ multiplex PCR. Of 200,000 to 250,000 clones listed, roughly 94% are singletons. The germline V gene encodes CDR1 SNHLY and CDR2 FYNNEI. CDR3 length: 14 residues. Trimming removed 5 bases at V and 0 bases at J, with 11 bases between. This chain connects TRBV2 to TRBJ2-7; tentatively, D is TRBD1 (6 bases). This TCR was recovered from a man aged 50-59 years in good health. The sequenced material came from blood. DNA for the CDR3: TGTGCCAGCAGTTCACACAGGGTCTCCTACGAGCAGTACGTC. Translation: CASSSHRVSYEQYV.